This T cell receptor beta chain was identified in a study of cytomegalovirus exposure and HLA in healthy donors. With 60 Vbeta and 13 Jbeta primers, the PCR was carried out. Repertoires were generated with immunoSEQ multiplex PCR, while TCRdb's copy carries only in-frame clones and drops some. The data contain 100,000 to 150,000 clones, about three quarters of them singletons. This clone appeared once. The CDR3 has 15 amino acids. V lost 5 bases, J lost 2 bases, and 9 bases stayed unmatched. The germline gives CDR1 MNHEY, CDR2 SVGAGI. The chain joins TRBV6-5 to TRBJ2-7; 7 positions agree with TRBD1. The clonotype was recovered from a middle-aged man in good health and CMV-seropositive. Sequenced: PBMCs. The CDR3 DNA reads as TGTGCCAGCAGTCGCTTCCGGGACAGCACCTACGAGCAGTACTTC. This encodes CASSRFRDSTYEQYF.